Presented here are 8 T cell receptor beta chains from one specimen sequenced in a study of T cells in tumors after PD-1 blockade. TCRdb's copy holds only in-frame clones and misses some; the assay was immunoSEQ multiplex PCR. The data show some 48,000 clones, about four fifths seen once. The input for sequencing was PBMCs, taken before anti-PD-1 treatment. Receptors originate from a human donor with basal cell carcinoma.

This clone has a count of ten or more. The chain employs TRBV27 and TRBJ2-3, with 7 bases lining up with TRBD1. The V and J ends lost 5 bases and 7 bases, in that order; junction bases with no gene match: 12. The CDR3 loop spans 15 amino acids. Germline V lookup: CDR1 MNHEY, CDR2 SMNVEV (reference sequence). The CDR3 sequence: CASSLDRAFANTQYF. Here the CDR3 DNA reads TGTGCCAGCAGTCTAGACAGGGCTTTCGCGAATACGCAGTATTTT.

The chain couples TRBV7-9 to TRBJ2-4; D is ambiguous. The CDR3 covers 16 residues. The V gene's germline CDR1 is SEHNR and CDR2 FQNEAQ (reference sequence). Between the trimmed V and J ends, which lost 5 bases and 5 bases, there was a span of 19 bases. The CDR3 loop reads CASSKSLGIPQNIQYF. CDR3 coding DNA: TGTGCCAGCAGCAAAAGTTTAGGGATCCCCCAAAACATTCAGTACTTC.

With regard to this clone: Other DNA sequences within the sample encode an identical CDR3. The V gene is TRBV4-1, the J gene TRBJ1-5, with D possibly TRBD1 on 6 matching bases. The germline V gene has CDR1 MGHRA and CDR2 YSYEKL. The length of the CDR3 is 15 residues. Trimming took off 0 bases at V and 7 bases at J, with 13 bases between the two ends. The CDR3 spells CASSQDSRGGQPQHF. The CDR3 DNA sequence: TGCGCCAGCAGCCAAGATAGCAGGGGAGGCCAGCCCCAGCATTTT.

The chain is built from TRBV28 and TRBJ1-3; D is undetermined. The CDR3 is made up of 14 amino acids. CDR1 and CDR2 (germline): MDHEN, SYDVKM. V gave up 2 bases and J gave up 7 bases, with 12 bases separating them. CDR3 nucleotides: TGTGCCAGCAGTTTACTCACCGAAGTGAACACCATATATTTT. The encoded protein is CASSLLTEVNTIYF.

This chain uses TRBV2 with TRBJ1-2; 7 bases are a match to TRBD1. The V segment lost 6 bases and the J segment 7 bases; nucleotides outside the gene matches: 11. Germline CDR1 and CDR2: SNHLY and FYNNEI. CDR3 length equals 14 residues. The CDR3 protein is CASRMEGAFSGYTF. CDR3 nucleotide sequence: TGTGCCAGCAGGATGGAGGGGGCCTTCTCTGGCTACACCTTC. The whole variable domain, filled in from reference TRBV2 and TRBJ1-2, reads EPEVTQTPSHQVTQMGQEVILRCVPISNHLYFYWYRQILGQKVEFLVSFYNNEISEKSEIFDDQFSVERPDGSNFTLKIRSTKLEDSAMYFCASRMEGAFSGYTFGSGTRLTVV.

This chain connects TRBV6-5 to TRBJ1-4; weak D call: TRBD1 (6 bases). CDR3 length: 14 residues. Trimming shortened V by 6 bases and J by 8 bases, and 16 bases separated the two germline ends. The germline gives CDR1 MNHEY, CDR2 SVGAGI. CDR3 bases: TGTGCCAGCAGACCCCGGAGGGGGGACGAAAAACTGTTTTTT. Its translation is CASRPRRGDEKLFF.

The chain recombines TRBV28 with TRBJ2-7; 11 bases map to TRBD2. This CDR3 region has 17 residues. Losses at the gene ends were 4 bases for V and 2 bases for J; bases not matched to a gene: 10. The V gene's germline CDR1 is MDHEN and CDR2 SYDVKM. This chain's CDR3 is CASSSPGLAVKTYEQYF. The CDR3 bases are TGTGCCAGCAGTTCTCCGGGACTAGCGGTTAAAACCTACGAGCAGTACTTC. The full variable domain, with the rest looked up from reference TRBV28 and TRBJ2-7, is DVKVTQSSRYLVKRTGEKVFLECVQDMDHENMFWYRQDPGLGLRLIYFSYDVKMKEKGDIPEGYSVSREKKERFSLILESASTNQTSMYLCASSSPGLAVKTYEQYFGPGTRLTVT.

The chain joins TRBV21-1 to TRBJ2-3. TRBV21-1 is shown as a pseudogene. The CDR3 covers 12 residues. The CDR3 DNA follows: TGTGCCAGCAGCAAAGGCACAGATACGCAGTATTTT. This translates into CASSKGTDTQYF.